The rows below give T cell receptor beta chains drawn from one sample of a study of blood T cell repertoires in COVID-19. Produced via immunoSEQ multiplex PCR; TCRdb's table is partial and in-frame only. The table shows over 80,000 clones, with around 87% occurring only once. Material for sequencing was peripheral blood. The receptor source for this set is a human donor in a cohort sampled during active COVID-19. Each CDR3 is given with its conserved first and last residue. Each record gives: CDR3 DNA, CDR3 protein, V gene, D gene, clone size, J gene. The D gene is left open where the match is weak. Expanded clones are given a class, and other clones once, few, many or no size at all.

TGTGCCAGTAGTACCGGGACAGGGCAAATCTACAATGAGCAGTTCTTC	CASSTGTGQIYNEQFF	TRBV19	TRBD1	-	TRBJ2-1
TGTGCCAGCAGACAAGCGGCCTACGAGCAGTACTTC	CASRQAAYEQYF	TRBV28	-	few	TRBJ2-7
TGCGCCAGCAGCTTGGATCCTAGGACAGGGTTGGAAAAACTGTTTTTT	CASSLDPRTGLEKLFF	TRBV5-1	TRBD1	-	TRBJ1-4
TGTGCCAGCAGTGCAGGACTAGCTACCGAGGAGCAGTTCTTC	CASSAGLATEEQFF	TRBV2	TRBD2	-	TRBJ2-1
TGCGCCAGCAGCCGCGGACTAGCGGGAGGGCCGAGGGAGCAGTTCTTC	CASSRGLAGGPREQFF	TRBV4-3	TRBD2	-	TRBJ2-1
TGTGCCAGCAGCTTAGGAAACCAAATTGCTAAAGAGCAGTACTTC	CASSLGNQIAKEQYF	TRBV13	-	-	TRBJ2-7
TGTGCCAGCAGTTTTATCTTCCATCCAGGAGGGGCTTTCTTT	CASSFIFHPGGAFF	TRBV6-5	-	-	TRBJ1-1
TGTGCCACCAGCTCCCGTCGGACGACAGGGAAACGGAACGGCTACACCTTC	CATSSRRTTGKRNGYTF	TRBV15	TRBD1	-	TRBJ1-2
TGTGCCAGCAGCCTAAATGGACAGGGAATGGAAAAACTGTTTTTT	CASSLNGQGMEKLFF	TRBV7-9	TRBD1	-	TRBJ1-4
TGTGCCAGCAGTTATGGGGCTAGCGGGAGTAGCATTCAGTACTTC	CASSYGASGSSIQYF	TRBV6-5	TRBD2	once	TRBJ2-4
TGTGCCAGCAGCGTAGCTTACGGGGATTATGGCTACACCTTC	CASSVAYGDYGYTF	TRBV9	-	-	TRBJ1-2
TGTGCCATCAGTATGGCCCGGGGACAGCCCCAGCATTTT	CAISMARGQPQHF	TRBV10-3	-	few	TRBJ1-5
TGTGCCAGTATAAGAGGGCGGGCGGTCGGTGAAGCTTTCTTT	CASIRGRAVGEAFF	TRBV19	-	once	TRBJ1-1
TGCAGCGTGGGACAGACTAATGAAAAACTGTTTTTT	CSVGQTNEKLFF	TRBV29-1	TRBD1	-	TRBJ1-4
TGTGCCAGCAGTCGGAGTGGTACAGATACGCAGTATTTT	CASSRSGTDTQYF	TRBV28	-	-	TRBJ2-3
TGCGCCAGCAGCTTAGAGCGGCCGCAAGAGACCCAGTACTTC	CASSLERPQETQYF	TRBV5-1	-	once	TRBJ2-5
TGTGCCAGCAGCGTAGGGGGCTCCGGCTACGAGCAGTACTTC	CASSVGGSGYEQYF	TRBV11-2	TRBD1	-	TRBJ2-7